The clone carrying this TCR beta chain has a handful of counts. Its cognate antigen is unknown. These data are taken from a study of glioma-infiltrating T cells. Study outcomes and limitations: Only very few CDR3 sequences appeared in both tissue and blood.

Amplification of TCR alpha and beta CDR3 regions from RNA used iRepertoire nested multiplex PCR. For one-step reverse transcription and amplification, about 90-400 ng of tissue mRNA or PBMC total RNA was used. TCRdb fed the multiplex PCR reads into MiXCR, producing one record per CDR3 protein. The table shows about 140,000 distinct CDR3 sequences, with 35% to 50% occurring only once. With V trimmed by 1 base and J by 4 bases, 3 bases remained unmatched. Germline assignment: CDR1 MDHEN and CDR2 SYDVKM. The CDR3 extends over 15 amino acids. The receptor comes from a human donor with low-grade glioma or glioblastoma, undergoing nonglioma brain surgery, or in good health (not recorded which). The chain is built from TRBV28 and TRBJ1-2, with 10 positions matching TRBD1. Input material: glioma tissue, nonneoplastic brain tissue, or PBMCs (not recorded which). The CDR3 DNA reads TGTGCCAGCAGTTTATCCAGGACAGGGGGCTATGGCTACACCTTC. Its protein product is CASSLSRTGGYGYTF.